This TCR beta chain was observed in a study of blood T cell repertoires in COVID-19. Study-level background: Acute and convalescent COVID-19 specimens originated in the United States, Italy and Spain. PBMCs, B-cell-depleted T cells, or T cells provided the cDNA or gDNA that made up the material.

Original methodology: Reference gene primer amplification gave estimated nucleated cell counts. Generated by immunoSEQ multiplex PCR, the TCRdb table keeps only in-frame clones and is missing some. V, J and clone size are those of that table, while D and trimming were read from the DNA. Found here are a few hundred thousand clones, 86% of them singletons; the top ten hold 3%. V dropped 5 bases and J dropped 0 bases, with 10 bases sitting between them. CDR3 length: 14 amino acids. Germline V gives CDR1 MNHEY, CDR2 SMNVEV (reference sequence). Sequenced material: peripheral blood. The genes are TRBV27 and TRBJ2-5; D is unclear. The receptor's source is a woman younger than 45 with active or convalescent COVID-19. As DNA, the CDR3 is TGTGCCAGCAGTCCGAAACAGTACCAAGAGACCCAGTACTTC. It codes for CASSPKQYQETQYF.